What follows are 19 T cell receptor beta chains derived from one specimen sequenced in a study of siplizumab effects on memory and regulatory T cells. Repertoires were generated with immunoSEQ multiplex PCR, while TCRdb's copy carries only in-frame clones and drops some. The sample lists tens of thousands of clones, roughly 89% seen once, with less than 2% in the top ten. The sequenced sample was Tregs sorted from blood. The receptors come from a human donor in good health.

The CDR3 region has the DNA TGTGCCGGTACTAGCGGGGGCTCCTACGAGCAGTACTTC. It specifies CAGTSGGSYEQYF. V and J are TRBV2 and TRBJ2-7; 11 bases agree with TRBD2. V lost 11 bases to trimming and J lost 0 bases; unmatched junction nucleotides: 3. This CDR3 region has 13 residues. Germline loops: CDR1 SNHLY, CDR2 FYNNEI.

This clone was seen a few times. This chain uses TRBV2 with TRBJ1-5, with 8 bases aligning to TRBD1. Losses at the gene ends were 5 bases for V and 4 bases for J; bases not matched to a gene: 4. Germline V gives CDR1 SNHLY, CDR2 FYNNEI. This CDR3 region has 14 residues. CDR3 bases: TGTGCCAGCAGTCGGACAGGGCTGAATCAGCCCCAGCATTTT. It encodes CASSRTGLNQPQHF.

This chain's CDR3 is CASSQGTGGFGYTF. DNA of the CDR3: TGCGCCAGCAGCCAAGGGACAGGGGGCTTTGGCTACACCTTC. The chain recombines TRBV4-3 with TRBJ1-2; 11 nucleotides match TRBD1. J gave up 7 bases and V 1 base, and 2 bases lay outside the gene matches. CDR1 and CDR2 from the germline V gene are LGHNA and YSLEER. This CDR3 spans 14 amino acids.

The DNA of the CDR3 is TGTGCCAGCAGGACCGGGGGGGACTATGGCTACACCTTC. It codes for CASRTGGDYGYTF. The chain combines TRBV6-6 with TRBJ1-2; D is perhaps TRBD1 (5 bases). Germline CDR1 is MNHNY and CDR2 is SVGAGI (reference sequence). The ends were cut back, 6 bases at V and 3 bases at J, with 11 bases in the middle. CDR3 length equals 13 residues.

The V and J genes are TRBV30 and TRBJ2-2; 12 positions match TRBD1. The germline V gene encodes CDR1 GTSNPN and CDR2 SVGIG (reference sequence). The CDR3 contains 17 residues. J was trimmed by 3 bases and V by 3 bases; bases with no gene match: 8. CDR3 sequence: CAWSGTGGLLYTGELFF. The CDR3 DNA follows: TGTGCCTGGAGCGGGACAGGGGGCTTACTGTACACCGGGGAGCTGTTTTTT.

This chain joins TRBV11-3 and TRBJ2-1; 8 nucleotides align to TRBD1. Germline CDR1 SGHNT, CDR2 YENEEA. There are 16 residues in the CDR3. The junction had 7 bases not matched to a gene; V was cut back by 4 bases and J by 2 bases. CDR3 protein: CASSSSGQGAYNEQFF. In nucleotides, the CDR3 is TGTGCCAGCAGCTCCTCCGGACAGGGAGCCTACAATGAGCAGTTCTTC.

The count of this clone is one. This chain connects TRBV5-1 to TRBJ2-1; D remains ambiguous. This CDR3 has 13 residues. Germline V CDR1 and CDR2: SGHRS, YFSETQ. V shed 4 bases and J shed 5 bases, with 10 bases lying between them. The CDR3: CASSPRRHNEQFF. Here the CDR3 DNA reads TGCGCCAGCAGCCCCCGGCGCCACAATGAGCAGTTCTTC.

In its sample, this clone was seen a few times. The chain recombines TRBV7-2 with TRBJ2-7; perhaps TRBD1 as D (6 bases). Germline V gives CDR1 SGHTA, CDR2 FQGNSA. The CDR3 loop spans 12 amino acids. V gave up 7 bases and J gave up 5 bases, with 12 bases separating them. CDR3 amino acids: CASNLQGHEQYF. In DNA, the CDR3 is TGTGCCAGCAACCTACAGGGCCACGAGCAGTACTTC.

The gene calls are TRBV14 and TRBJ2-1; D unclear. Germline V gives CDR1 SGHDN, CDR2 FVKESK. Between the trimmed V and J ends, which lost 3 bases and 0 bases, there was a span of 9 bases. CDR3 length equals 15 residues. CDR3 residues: CASSQALSSYNEQFF. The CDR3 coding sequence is TGTGCCAGCAGCCAGGCTCTTAGCTCCTACAATGAGCAGTTCTTC. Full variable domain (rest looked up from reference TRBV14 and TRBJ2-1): EAGVTQFPSHSVIEKGQTVTLRCDPISGHDNLYWYRRVMGKEIKFLLHFVKESKQDESGMPNNRFLAERTGGTYSTLKVQPAELEDSGVYFCASSQALSSYNEQFFGPGTRLTVL.

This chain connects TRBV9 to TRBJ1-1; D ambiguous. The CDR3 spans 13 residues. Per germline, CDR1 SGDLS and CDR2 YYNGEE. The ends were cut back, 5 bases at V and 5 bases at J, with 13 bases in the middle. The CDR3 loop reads CASRPGVGTEAFF. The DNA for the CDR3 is TGTGCCAGCAGGCCGGGAGTGGGGACTGAAGCTTTCTTT. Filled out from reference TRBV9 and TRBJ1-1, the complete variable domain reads DSGVTQTPKHLITATGQRVTLRCSPRSGDLSVYWYQQSLDQGLQFLIQYYNGEERAKGNILERFSAQQFPDLHSELNLSSLELGDSALYFCASRPGVGTEAFFGQGTRLTVV.

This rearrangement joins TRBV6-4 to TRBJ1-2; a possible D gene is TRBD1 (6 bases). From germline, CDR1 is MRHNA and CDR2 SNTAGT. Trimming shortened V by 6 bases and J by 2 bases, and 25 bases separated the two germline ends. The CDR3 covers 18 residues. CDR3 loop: CASSPRPVGQTLNYGYTF. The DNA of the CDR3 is TGTGCCAGCAGCCCCCGCCCGGTTGGACAGACCCTAAACTATGGCTACACCTTC.

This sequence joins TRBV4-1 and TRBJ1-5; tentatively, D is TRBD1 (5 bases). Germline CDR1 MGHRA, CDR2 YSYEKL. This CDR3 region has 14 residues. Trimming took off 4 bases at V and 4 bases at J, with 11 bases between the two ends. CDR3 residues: CASSRDSGNQPQHF. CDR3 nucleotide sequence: TGCGCCAGCAGCCGGGACTCGGGAAATCAGCCCCAGCATTTT.

The CDR3 reads CATSRDGDRGRNTIYF. The CDR3 nucleotides are TGTGCCACCAGCAGAGATGGAGACAGGGGGCGAAACACCATATATTTT. The chain is built from TRBV15 and TRBJ1-3, with 10 positions matching TRBD1. This CDR3 is 16 amino acids long. J gave up 5 bases and V 0 bases, and 4 bases lay outside the gene matches. Germline lookup yields CDR1 LNHNV and CDR2 YYDKDF (reference sequence).

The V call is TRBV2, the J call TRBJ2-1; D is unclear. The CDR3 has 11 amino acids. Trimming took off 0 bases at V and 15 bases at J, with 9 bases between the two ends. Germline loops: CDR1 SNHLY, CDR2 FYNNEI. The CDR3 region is CASSEALNPFF. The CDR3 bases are TGTGCCAGCAGTGAAGCGCTTAATCCGTTCTTC.

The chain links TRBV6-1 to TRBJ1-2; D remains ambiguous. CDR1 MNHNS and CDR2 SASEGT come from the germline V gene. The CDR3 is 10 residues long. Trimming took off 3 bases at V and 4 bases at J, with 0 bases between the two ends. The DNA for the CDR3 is TGTGCCAGCAGTGACTATGGCTACACCTTC. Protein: CASSDYGYTF.

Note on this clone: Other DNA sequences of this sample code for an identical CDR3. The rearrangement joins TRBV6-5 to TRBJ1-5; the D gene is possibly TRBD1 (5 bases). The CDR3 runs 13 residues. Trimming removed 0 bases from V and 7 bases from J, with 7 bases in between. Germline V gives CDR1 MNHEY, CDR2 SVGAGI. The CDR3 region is CASSYSRDQPQHF. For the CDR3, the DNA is TGTGCCAGCAGTTACTCCCGGGACCAGCCCCAGCATTTT.

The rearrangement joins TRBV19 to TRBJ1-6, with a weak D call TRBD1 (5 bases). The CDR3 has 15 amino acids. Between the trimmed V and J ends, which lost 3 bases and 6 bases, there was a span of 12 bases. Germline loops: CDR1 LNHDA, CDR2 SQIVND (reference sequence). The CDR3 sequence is CASSMGDRSNSPLHF. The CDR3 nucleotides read TGTGCCAGTAGTATGGGGGATCGGAGTAATTCACCCCTCCACTTT.

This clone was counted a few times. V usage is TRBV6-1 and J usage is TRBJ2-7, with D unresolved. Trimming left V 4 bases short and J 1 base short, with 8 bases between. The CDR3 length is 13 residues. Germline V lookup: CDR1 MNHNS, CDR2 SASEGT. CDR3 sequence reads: CASSGKVSYEQYF. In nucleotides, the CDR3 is TGTGCCAGCAGTGGCAAGGTTTCCTACGAGCAGTACTTC.

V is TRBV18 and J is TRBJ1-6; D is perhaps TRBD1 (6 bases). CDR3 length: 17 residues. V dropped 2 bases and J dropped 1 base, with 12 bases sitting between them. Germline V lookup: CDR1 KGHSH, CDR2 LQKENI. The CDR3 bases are TGTGCCAGCTCACCAGGAGGGGGTCGGTCCTATAATTCACCCCTCCACTTT. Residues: CASSPGGGRSYNSPLHF.